Below, 5 T cell receptor beta chains from the same sample are listed, as sequenced in a study of PD-1 blockade in classical Hodgkin lymphoma. Produced via immunoSEQ multiplex PCR; TCRdb's table is partial and in-frame only. The table lists about 46,000 clones, around 72% of them singletons. Autologous stem cell transplantation was followed by relapse in every patient, and brentuximab vedotin exposure varied. The sequenced sample was peripheral blood mononuclear cells (PBMCs), obtained at baseline. These TCRs come from a human donor with classical Hodgkin lymphoma.

This clone turned up a few times. This sequence joins TRBV4-1 and TRBJ1-4, with D unresolved. The ends were cut back, 0 bases at V and 8 bases at J, with 7 bases in the middle. The CDR3 extends over 13 amino acids. The germline V gene has CDR1 MGHRA and CDR2 YSYEKL. In DNA, the CDR3 is TGCGCCAGCAGCCAAGATCTGGGGGAAAAACTGTTTTTT. The encoded protein is CASSQDLGEKLFF.

The rearrangement links TRBV6-6 to TRBJ2-7, with D perhaps matching TRBD2 (6 bases). V gave up 1 base and J gave up 9 bases, with 19 bases separating them. Germline V gene sequence: CDR1 MNHNY, CDR2 SVGAGI (reference sequence). CDR3 length: 15 amino acids. This CDR3 reads CASSYYRDSLGGQYF. The DNA for the CDR3 is TGTGCCAGCAGTTACTATCGGGACTCCCTCGGGGGGCAGTACTTC.

This chain connects TRBV6-5 to TRBJ1-5; D unresolved. The CDR3 is made up of 15 amino acids. Trimming removed 4 bases from V and 4 bases from J, with 14 bases in between. The V gene's germline CDR1 is MNHEY and CDR2 SVGAGI. CDR3: CASSSTTSGNQPQHF. CDR3 sequence (DNA): TGTGCCAGCAGTTCCACAACAAGTGGAAATCAGCCCCAGCATTTT.

This clone occurred once. This CDR3 is CASSPAGLPGYTF. CDR3 bases: TGTGCCAGCAGCCCCGCGGGCTTACCTGGCTACACCTTC. This chain uses TRBV9 with TRBJ1-2; unclear D gene. The length of the CDR3 is 13 residues. V lost 4 bases to trimming and J lost 7 bases, with 14 bases between them. CDR1 and CDR2 from the germline V gene are SGDLS and YYNGEE.

The chain has TRBV27 and TRBJ2-2, with a weak D call TRBD1 (5 bases). Trimming cost V 3 bases and J 4 bases, with 12 bases left between them. Germline V gene lookup returns CDR1 MNHEY and CDR2 SMNVEV (reference sequence). This CDR3 has 15 amino acids. The chain's CDR3 is CASSFGDRFTGELFF. CDR3 sequence (DNA): TGTGCCAGCAGTTTCGGAGACAGATTCACCGGGGAGCTGTTTTTT.